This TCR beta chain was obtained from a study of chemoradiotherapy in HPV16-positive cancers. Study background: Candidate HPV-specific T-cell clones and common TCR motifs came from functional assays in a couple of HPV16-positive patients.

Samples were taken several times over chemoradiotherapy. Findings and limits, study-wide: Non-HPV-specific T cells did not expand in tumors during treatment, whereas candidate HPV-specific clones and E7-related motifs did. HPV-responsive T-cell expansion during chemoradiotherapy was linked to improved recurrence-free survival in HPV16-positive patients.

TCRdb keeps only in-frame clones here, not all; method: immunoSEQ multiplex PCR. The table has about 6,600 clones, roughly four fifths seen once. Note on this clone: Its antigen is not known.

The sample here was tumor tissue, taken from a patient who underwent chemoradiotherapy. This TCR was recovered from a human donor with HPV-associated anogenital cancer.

The CDR3 sequence: CAWARTGDLGFYGYTF. The DNA for the CDR3 is TGTGCCTGGGCCAGGACAGGGGATCTGGGCTTCTATGGCTACACCTTC. The J gene is TRBJ1-2, the V gene TRBV30, with TRBD1 identical over 9 bases. J gave up 4 bases and V 5 bases, and 14 bases lay outside the gene matches. This CDR3 comprises 16 residues. CDR1 is GTSNPN and CDR2 is SVGIG in the germline V gene (reference sequence).